This T cell receptor beta chain was captured in a study of cytomegalovirus exposure and HLA in healthy donors. Study-wide points: Per a prior analysis, the majority of TCR beta V segments were productive roughly 87% or roughly 30% of the time. Later analysis associated a missense DCLRE1C variant with TCR beta V- and J-gene trimming. There were reportedly fewer N-insertions in an Asian-associated ancestry cluster than the approximately 630-donor mean, in a later analysis.

CDR3 length: 13 residues. V lost 2 bases and J 2 bases, leaving 7 bases between the germline ends. Germline CDR1 SGHNT, CDR2 YYREEE (reference sequence). 13 Jbeta primers and 60 Vbeta primers were used for the PCR. TCRdb's copy holds only in-frame clones and misses some; the assay was immunoSEQ multiplex PCR. The data show 130,000 to 150,000 clones, around 84% seen once. About this clone itself: Its antigen is unknown.

The chain has TRBV5-4 and TRBJ1-2; tentative D call: TRBD1 (6 bases). The sample taken for sequencing was PBMCs. This receptor was taken from a boy aged 2 to 9 in good health and CMV-seronegative. The CDR3 DNA follows: TGTGCCAGCAGCTTCCAGGGGAACTATGGCTACACCTTC. Translation: CASSFQGNYGYTF.